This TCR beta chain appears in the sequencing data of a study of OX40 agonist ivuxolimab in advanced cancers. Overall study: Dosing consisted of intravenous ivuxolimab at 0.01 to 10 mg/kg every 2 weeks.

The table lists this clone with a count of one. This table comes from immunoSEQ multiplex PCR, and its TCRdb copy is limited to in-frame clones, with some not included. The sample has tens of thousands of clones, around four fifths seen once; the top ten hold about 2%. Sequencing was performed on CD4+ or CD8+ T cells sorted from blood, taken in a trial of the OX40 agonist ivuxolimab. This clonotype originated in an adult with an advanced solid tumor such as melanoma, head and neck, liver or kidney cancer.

The CDR3 sequence is CASSPPVSQGREGYTF. Here the CDR3 DNA reads TGTGCCAGCTCACCGCCCGTCTCACAGGGTCGGGAGGGCTACACCTTC. The genes are TRBV18 and TRBJ1-2; a possible D gene is TRBD1 (6 bases). Trimming left V 3 bases short and J 8 bases short, with 22 bases between. CDR3 length: 16 residues. CDR1 KGHSH and CDR2 LQKENI come from the germline V gene.